This record concerns one T cell receptor beta chain sequence. The protocol was immunoSEQ multiplex PCR, while the TCRdb copy is restricted to in-frame clones and leaves out a portion. This table has around 100,000 clones, around nine tenths appearing once. The record originates from a study of blood T cell repertoires in COVID-19. Study in general: Acute-phase and convalescent COVID-19 samples originated in the United States, Italy and Spain. T cells, B-cell-depleted T cells, or PBMCs supplied cDNA or gDNA.

The source of this sequence is a man aged 45-60 years with active or convalescent COVID-19. The sequencing input was peripheral blood.

The DNA of the CDR3 is TGCAGCGTTGAGAAACAGGGTGCGACTGAAGCTTTCTTT. This encodes CSVEKQGATEAFF. The chain employs TRBV29-1 and TRBJ1-1; weak D call: TRBD1 (6 bases). CDR1 is SQVTM and CDR2 is ANQGSEA in the germline V gene. The CDR3 contains 13 residues. The V end lost 3 bases, the J end lost 5 bases, and 13 bases lay between the germline ends.